This section outlines one TCR beta chain sequence together with its context. The sample belongs to a study of technical replicates of blood from a handful of donors. Sequenced by immunoSEQ multiplex PCR; TCRdb stores in-frame clones only, minus some. The data hold about 80,000 clones, with approximately 93% observed a single time. The CDR3 runs 15 residues. With 3 bases removed from V and 3 bases from J, the gap between germline ends came to 12 bases. Germline CDR1 MNHEY, CDR2 SMNVEV (reference sequence). The TCR originated in a human donor in good health. The rearrangement uses TRBV27 and TRBJ2-1; D might be TRBD2 (6 bases). The sample consisted of T cells isolated from PBMCs. Here the CDR3 reads CASSFGRESYNEQFF. Written as DNA, the CDR3 is TGTGCCAGCAGTTTCGGTCGGGAGAGCTACAATGAGCAGTTCTTC.